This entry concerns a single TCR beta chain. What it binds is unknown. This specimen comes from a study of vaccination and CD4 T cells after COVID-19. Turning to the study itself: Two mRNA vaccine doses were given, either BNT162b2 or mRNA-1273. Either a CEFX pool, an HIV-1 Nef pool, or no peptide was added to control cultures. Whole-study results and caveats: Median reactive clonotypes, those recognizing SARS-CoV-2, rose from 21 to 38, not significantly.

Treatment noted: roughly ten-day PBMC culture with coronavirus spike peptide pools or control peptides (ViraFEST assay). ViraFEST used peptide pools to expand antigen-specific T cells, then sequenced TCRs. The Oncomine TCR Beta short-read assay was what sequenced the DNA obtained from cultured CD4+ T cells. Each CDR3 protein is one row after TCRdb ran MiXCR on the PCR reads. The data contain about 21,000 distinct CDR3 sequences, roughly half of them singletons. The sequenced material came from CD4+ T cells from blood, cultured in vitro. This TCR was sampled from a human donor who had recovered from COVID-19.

The CDR3 DNA sequence: TGTGCCAGCAGCCGTAGGGGTAGCATTCAGTACTTC. It is translated as CASSRRGSIQYF. The gene calls are TRBV3-1 and TRBJ2-4; tentatively, D is TRBD1 (5 bases). Germline V gene sequence: CDR1 LGHDT, CDR2 YNNKEL (reference sequence). This CDR3 region has 12 residues. V was cut by 4 bases and J by 9 bases, with 10 bases left in between.